These 16 T cell receptor beta chains were sequenced from one sample in a study of naive and memory T cell subsets. An equimolar mix of two oligonucleotides served as the beta constant-region primer for TRBC1 and TRBC2. Via MiXCR, TCRdb re-called the UMI-ligation and nested PCR reads, giving one row per CDR3 protein. The sample lists under 150,000 distinct CDR3 sequences, over 15% occurring once. Sequences were obtained from naive CD4+ T cells from blood. The receptors shown here come from a human donor in good health.

The chain is built from TRBV4-1 and TRBJ2-7; the D is unclear. Germline V CDR1 and CDR2: MGHRA, YSYEKL. CDR3 length equals 14 residues. Trimming stripped 0 bases from V and 2 bases from J, with 8 bases between. The CDR3 is CASSQDSPPYEQYF. Here the CDR3 DNA reads TGCGCCAGCAGCCAAGACAGCCCTCCCTACGAGCAGTACTTC.

The genes are TRBV5-1 and TRBJ2-7; the match to TRBD2 covers 9 bases. J lost 6 bases, V lost 4 bases, and 14 bases had no gene match. This CDR3 is 16 amino acids long. The germline gives CDR1 SGHRS, CDR2 YFSETQ. The CDR3 is CASSTGGLALFSEQYF. The CDR3 DNA sequence: TGCGCCAGCAGCACCGGTGGACTAGCGCTGTTCAGCGAGCAGTACTTC.

In its sample, this clonotype was seen a few times. This sequence joins TRBV6-2 or TRBV6-3 and TRBJ2-1; D is undetermined. Germline V gene sequence: CDR1 MNHEY, CDR2 SVGEGT. V was clipped by 8 bases and J by 6 bases, with 17 bases between them. The CDR3 runs 14 residues. In DNA, the CDR3 is TGTGCCAGCCATGAAGCGCCTTTGCGCAATGAGCAGTTCTTC. Translated: CASHEAPLRNEQFF.

This clonotype was counted between two and nine times. The rearrangement links TRBV6-1 to TRBJ2-7; unclear D gene. Germline V lookup: CDR1 MNHNS, CDR2 SASEGT. The CDR3 is 13 amino acids. Trimming cost V 8 bases and J 6 bases, with 17 bases left between them. The DNA for the CDR3 is TGTGCCAGCGGGAACGGTCGCGCCCTCGAGCAGTACTTC. Translation gives CASGNGRALEQYF.

The chain carries TRBV7-8 and TRBJ1-2, with 8 bases aligning to TRBD1. This CDR3 is built from 15 residues. From germline, CDR1 is SGHVS and CDR2 FQNEAQ. V lost 5 bases, J lost 4 bases, and 9 bases stayed unmatched. The CDR3 coding sequence is TGTGCCAGCAGCCTTTACTGGGACAGGACCTATGGCTACACCTTC. Residues: CASSLYWDRTYGYTF.

V is TRBV28 and J is TRBJ2-3; perhaps TRBD2 as D (6 bases). Trimming took off 8 bases at V and 2 bases at J, with 17 bases between the two ends. Germline V gene data show CDR1 as MDHEN and CDR2 as SYDVKM. The CDR3 runs to 15 residues. The CDR3 here is CASAGGPGDTDTQYF. The CDR3, as DNA: TGTGCCAGCGCCGGAGGGCCGGGTGACACAGATACGCAGTATTTT.

The chain combines TRBV28 with TRBJ2-5; 8 nucleotides align to TRBD1. Germline trimming cut 5 bases from V and 2 bases from J; bases unmatched to any gene: 7. The CDR3 runs to 15 residues. Germline CDR1 reads MDHEN; CDR2 reads SYDVKM. CDR3 residues: CASSGTGTGQETQYF. CDR3 nucleotides: TGTGCCAGCAGTGGCACCGGGACAGGTCAAGAGACCCAGTACTTC. Complete variable domain (other parts from reference TRBV28 and TRBJ2-5): DVKVTQSSRYLVKRTGEKVFLECVQDMDHENMFWYRQDPGLGLRLIYFSYDVKMKEKGDIPEGYSVSREKKERFSLILESASTNQTSMYLCASSGTGTGQETQYFGPGTRLLVL.

The V and J genes are TRBV4-2 and TRBJ2-3; D uncertain. The CDR3 contains 14 residues. CDR1 is LGHNA, CDR2 YNFKEQ, per germline. V lost 1 base to trimming and J lost 6 bases, with 11 bases between them. DNA for the CDR3: TGTGCCAGCAGCCAAGGTTCAGGAGCGGATACGCAGTATTTT. This encodes CASSQGSGADTQYF.

This clonotype came up a few times. The V and J genes are TRBV2 and TRBJ2-7; 11 bases match TRBD1. The V gene end was trimmed by 5 bases and the J gene end by 6 bases; junction bases not matched to a gene: 6. The CDR3 is 14 residues long. Germline CDR1 and CDR2: SNHLY and FYNNEI. Here the CDR3 reads CASSLLDRGPEQYF. CDR3 bases: TGTGCCAGCAGTCTTCTGGACAGGGGGCCCGAGCAGTACTTC.

This clonotype was counted at least ten times. The V call is TRBV7-2, the J call TRBJ2-1; a weak D match, TRBD2 (6 bases). Trimming left V 3 bases short and J 5 bases short, with 11 bases between. This CDR3 comprises 14 residues. Germline loops: CDR1 SGHTA, CDR2 FQGNSA. CDR3 region: CASSFWTTNNEQFF. In DNA form, the CDR3 reads TGTGCCAGCAGCTTTTGGACTACAAACAATGAGCAGTTCTTC.

The genes are TRBV20-1 and TRBJ2-7, with D uncertain. Trimming took 5 bases from V and 2 from J, leaving 19 bases between them. The CDR3 is 15 residues long. The germline V gene has CDR1 DFQATT and CDR2 SNEGSKA (reference sequence). As DNA, the CDR3 is TGCAGTGCTCCCGAACTGTCCTCGCTAGCCTACGAGCAGTACTTC. Translation: CSAPELSSLAYEQYF.

This clonotype occurred a few times. This chain joins TRBV12-3 or TRBV12-4 and TRBJ1-2; 8 bases match TRBD1. With V trimmed by 2 bases and J by 4 bases, 9 bases remained unmatched. There are 16 residues in the CDR3. CDR3 residues: CASSLREGQARYGYTF. DNA for the CDR3: TGTGCCAGCAGTTTAAGGGAGGGACAGGCACGCTATGGCTACACCTTC.

The CDR3 nucleotides are TGTGCCAGCAGTGAAGTCTCATTGGGATCGGCCGGCGGCTACACCTTC. Protein product: CASSEVSLGSAGGYTF. The genes are TRBV2 and TRBJ1-2; D gene uncertain. Trimming shortened V by 1 base and J by 8 bases, and 20 bases separated the two germline ends. The CDR3 spans 16 residues. Germline CDR1 and CDR2: SNHLY and FYNNEI.

The CDR3 DNA sequence: TGTGCCAGCAGTGTTACGGGTGGGGCCAACGTCCTGACTTTC. Protein sequence: CASSVTGGANVLTF. This chain connects TRBV25-1 to TRBJ2-6, with D unresolved. In germline, CDR1 is MGHDK, CDR2 SYGVNS. The V end lost 4 bases, the J end lost 3 bases, and 7 bases lay between the germline ends. There are 14 residues in the CDR3.

The table lists this clonotype with a few counts. The CDR3 nucleotides are TGTGCCAGCAGCCCGCGGACTAGCGGCTTCGGGGATACGCAGTATTTT. Translating it yields CASSPRTSGFGDTQYF. This chain links TRBV7-2 with TRBJ2-3; 10 nucleotides agree with TRBD2. From germline, CDR1 is SGHTA and CDR2 FQGNSA. The CDR3 runs to 16 residues. V lost 5 bases and J lost 6; bases outside the gene matches: 11.

V is TRBV5-1 and J is TRBJ2-1; D unresolved. CDR3 length: 11 residues. The V end was cut by 4 bases, the J end by 9 bases, with 8 bases between. In germline, CDR1 is SGHRS, CDR2 YFSETQ. In nucleotides, the CDR3 is TGCGCCAGCAGCGCAATCGGTGAGCAGTTCTTC. Translating gives CASSAIGEQFF.